This TCR beta chain was retrieved from a study of T cells after yellow fever vaccination. Whole-study context: For low cell numbers, libraries were made with SMART-Seq v4 Ultra Low Input.

This clonotype was found a few times. The antigen remains unidentified. UMIs were added to TCR cDNA along with a universal primer site when it was made by 5'RACE template switching. TCRdb called the 5' RACE reads again in MiXCR, with one record for every CDR3 protein. Here the sample spans approximately 610,000 distinct CDR3 sequences, about a sixth being singletons. The CDR3 has 15 amino acids. The V and J ends lost 5 bases and 2 bases respectively, with 13 bases between them. CDR1 is LGHNA and CDR2 is YSLEER in the germline V gene. Study outcomes and limitations: There was a possibility that FACS-sorted repertoires contained abundant clonotypes contaminating from the bulk population.

The receptor was derived from a man aged 18-30 years who received the YFV17D yellow fever vaccine. The material was PBMCs, obtained more than 4 days after the first yellow fever vaccination. The chain is built from TRBV4-3 and TRBJ2-4, with D possibly matching TRBD1 (6 bases). CDR3 sequence reads: CASSLTTGSKNIQYF. The CDR3 DNA reads TGCGCCAGCAGCTTGACAACAGGGTCCAAAAACATTCAGTACTTC.